This TCR beta chain was obtained from a study of cytomegalovirus exposure and HLA in healthy donors. Findings and caveats of the study: The likely explanation for a cluster of highly shared sequence variants was sequencing artifact. Later analysis reportedly placed an Asian-associated ancestry cluster below the approximately 680-donor mean in N-insertions.

Researchers ran the PCR with 60 Vbeta and 13 Jbeta primers. The method was immunoSEQ multiplex PCR; TCRdb's version includes in-frame clones alone and lacks a portion of them. The sample holds roughly 190,000 clones; less than 80% are singletons and the top ten take 2.5% to 3%. A few counts support this clone. The antigen is undetermined. The V and J ends lost 6 bases and 2 bases, in that order; junction bases with no gene match: 4. Germline-derived CDR1 and CDR2 are MNHEY and SVGAGI. The CDR3 consists of 14 residues. The V gene is TRBV6-5, the J gene TRBJ1-3; 7 nucleotides match TRBD1. Sequenced: PBMCs. The source is a man aged 35 to 55 in good health and CMV-seronegative. CDR3 in amino acids: CASSIDRAGNTIYF. As DNA, the CDR3 is TGTGCCAGCAGCATCGACAGGGCTGGAAACACCATATATTTT.